These T cell receptor beta chains were read from a single sample in a study of CD8 T cells in Susac syndrome. TCRdb used MiXCR to reprocess the immunoSEQ multiplex PCR reads, holding one entry per CDR3 protein. The data show more than 250,000 distinct CDR3 sequences, around 92% seen once. Sequencing used CD4+ T cells from PBMCs. All receptors come from a human donor with multiple sclerosis. Both conserved end residues are part of each CDR3. A D gene is named only where the DNA matches it firmly. Clone size appears in some rows only: once, few, many, or a class for an expanded clone.

v_gene: TRBV12-5
abundance: NA
j_gene: TRBJ1-5
d_gene: NA
CDR3nt: TGTGCTAGTGGTTTGGTTACACAGGGTGGCGGACAGCCCCAGCATTTT
CDR3aa: CASGLVTQGGGQPQHF

v_gene: TRBV24-1
abundance: NA
j_gene: TRBJ2-3
d_gene: NA
CDR3nt: TGTGCCACCAGTGATGATTTAGATACGCAGTATTTT
CDR3aa: CATSDDLDTQYF

v_gene: TRBV5-1
abundance: NA
j_gene: TRBJ2-5
d_gene: TRBD1
CDR3nt: TGCGCCAGCAGCCCGGGACAGGGTGAGGAGACCCAGTACTTC
CDR3aa: CASSPGQGEETQYF

v_gene: TRBV27
abundance: NA
j_gene: TRBJ2-7
d_gene: NA
CDR3nt: TGTGCCAGCAGCCCTACGACCCCCTACGAGCAGTACTTC
CDR3aa: CASSPTTPYEQYF

v_gene: TRBV20-1
abundance: NA
j_gene: TRBJ2-3
d_gene: NA
CDR3nt: TGCAGTGCTAGGCCGGCGGGTAGCACAGATACGCAGTATTTT
CDR3aa: CSARPAGSTDTQYF

v_gene: TRBV5-1
abundance: NA
j_gene: TRBJ1-3
d_gene: NA
CDR3nt: TGCGCCAGCAGCTTTGGGGGCCGGAGGGATTCTGGAAACACCATATATTTT
CDR3aa: CASSFGGRRDSGNTIYF

v_gene: TRBV3-1
abundance: NA
j_gene: TRBJ2-7
d_gene: NA
CDR3nt: TGTGCCAGCAGCCTGAGGGAGTGGTCCTACGAGCAGTACTTC
CDR3aa: CASSLREWSYEQYF

v_gene: TRBV6-1
abundance: NA
j_gene: TRBJ2-2
d_gene: NA
CDR3nt: TGTGCCAGCAGGATACTAGCTGCCGGGGAGCTGTTTTTT
CDR3aa: CASRILAAGELFF

v_gene: TRBV5-1
abundance: few
j_gene: TRBJ2-5
d_gene: NA
CDR3nt: TGTGCCAGCAGCTTGGGGGGCGTACAAGAGACCCAGTACTTC
CDR3aa: CASSLGGVQETQYF

v_gene: TRBV27
abundance: NA
j_gene: TRBJ1-1
d_gene: NA
CDR3nt: TGTGCCAGCAGTCCCCCAGTTGGTGAAGCTTTCTTT
CDR3aa: CASSPPVGEAFF

v_gene: TRBV4-1
abundance: NA
j_gene: TRBJ2-7
d_gene: NA
CDR3nt: TGCGCCAGCAGCACCTTGACAGGACTAAACCACGAGCAGTACTTC
CDR3aa: CASSTLTGLNHEQYF

v_gene: TRBV23-1
abundance: NA
j_gene: TRBJ2-7
d_gene: TRBD1
CDR3nt: TGCGCCAACCGGGACAGGGAAACGGCTATCTACGAGCAGTACTTC
CDR3aa: CANRDRETAIYEQYF

v_gene: TRBV7-9
abundance: NA
j_gene: TRBJ1-4
d_gene: NA
CDR3nt: TGTGCCAGCAGCTCAGACCGGGAAAAACTGTTTTTT
CDR3aa: CASSSDREKLFF

v_gene: TRBV23-1
abundance: NA
j_gene: TRBJ2-5
d_gene: TRBD1
CDR3nt: TGCGCCAGCAGTCAACCCCCCTCCGGGACAGGGAAGCAGGAAGGGACCCAGTACTTC
CDR3aa: CASSQPPSGTGKQEGTQYF

v_gene: TRBV10-3
abundance: NA
j_gene: TRBJ1-5
d_gene: TRBD1
CDR3nt: TGTGCCATCAGTGACGGACCGGACAGGGGGGGGCCCCAGCATTTT
CDR3aa: CAISDGPDRGGPQHF

v_gene: TRBV20-1
abundance: NA
j_gene: TRBJ1-2
d_gene: NA
CDR3nt: TGCAGTGCTAGAGTGGGGGCTGGGGGCTACACCTTC
CDR3aa: CSARVGAGGYTF

v_gene: TRBV4-1
abundance: NA
j_gene: TRBJ1-4
d_gene: NA
CDR3nt: TGCGCCAGCAGCCAAGATACGACTCGAGGGGGAAGGGGGAATGAAAAACTGTTTTTT
CDR3aa: CASSQDTTRGGRGNEKLFF

v_gene: TRBV18
abundance: NA
j_gene: TRBJ2-1
d_gene: NA
CDR3nt: TGTGCCAGCTCAGATGCGAATGAGCAGTTCTTC
CDR3aa: CASSDANEQFF

v_gene: TRBV5-4
abundance: NA
j_gene: TRBJ2-5
d_gene: NA
CDR3nt: TGTGCCAGCAGGCCACTAGCAGAAGAGACCCAGTACTTC
CDR3aa: CASRPLAEETQYF

v_gene: TRBV5-4
abundance: once
j_gene: TRBJ1-1
d_gene: NA
CDR3nt: TGTGCCAGCAGCTACACCCGGGCGAACACTGAAGCTTTCTTT
CDR3aa: CASSYTRANTEAFF

v_gene: TRBV11-2
abundance: NA
j_gene: TRBJ1-2
d_gene: NA
CDR3nt: TGTGCCAGCAGCGTGGACACCCGGTTCTATGGCTACACCTTC
CDR3aa: CASSVDTRFYGYTF

v_gene: TRBV12-3/TRBV12-4
abundance: NA
j_gene: TRBJ2-3
d_gene: TRBD2
CDR3nt: TGTGCCAGCAGCATAGCGGGGGTTAGAGCAGATACGCAGTATTTT
CDR3aa: CASSIAGVRADTQYF

v_gene: TRBV7-9
abundance: NA
j_gene: TRBJ2-2
d_gene: NA
CDR3nt: TGTGCCAGCAGCCTTATGAACACCGGGGAGCTGTTTTTT
CDR3aa: CASSLMNTGELFF

v_gene: TRBV4-2
abundance: NA
j_gene: TRBJ1-5
d_gene: NA
CDR3nt: TGTGCCAGCAGCCAAGGTTACGGGGAGGGAACTAGCAATCAGCCCCAGCATTTT
CDR3aa: CASSQGYGEGTSNQPQHF

v_gene: TRBV2
abundance: once
j_gene: TRBJ1-1
d_gene: NA
CDR3nt: TGTGCCAGCAGTCCAGGGTGGAGTGACACTGAAGCTTTCTTT
CDR3aa: CASSPGWSDTEAFF

v_gene: TRBV6-5
abundance: few
j_gene: TRBJ2-5
d_gene: TRBD2
CDR3nt: TGTGCCAGCAGTAAGACTAGCGGGAGTTGGGAGACCCAGTACTTC
CDR3aa: CASSKTSGSWETQYF

v_gene: TRBV30
abundance: NA
j_gene: TRBJ2-4
d_gene: TRBD2
CDR3nt: TGTGCCTGGAGTGAGGGAGGTTCGGGGACTAGCGGGAGTAGGGACATTCAGTACTTC
CDR3aa: CAWSEGGSGTSGSRDIQYF

v_gene: TRBV12-5
abundance: NA
j_gene: TRBJ2-2
d_gene: NA
CDR3nt: TGTGCTAGTGGTTTGGCGGCCGCCGGGGAGCTGTTTTTT
CDR3aa: CASGLAAAGELFF

v_gene: TRBV7-3
abundance: NA
j_gene: TRBJ1-1
d_gene: NA
CDR3nt: TGTGCCAGCAGCTTAAATTTCCTGACTGAAGCTTTCTTT
CDR3aa: CASSLNFLTEAFF

v_gene: TRBV6-2/TRBV6-3
abundance: NA
j_gene: TRBJ2-1
d_gene: NA
CDR3nt: TGTGCCAGCAGTTACTCCCCTGTGGGATTTGTGGACAATGAGCAGTTCTTC
CDR3aa: CASSYSPVGFVDNEQFF

v_gene: TRBV30
abundance: NA
j_gene: TRBJ2-1
d_gene: TRBD1
CDR3nt: TGTGCCTGGAGTGTCGGGACAGGGCAGTTCTTC
CDR3aa: CAWSVGTGQFF

v_gene: TRBV12-3/TRBV12-4
abundance: once
j_gene: TRBJ2-3
d_gene: NA
CDR3nt: TGTGCCAGCAGCTGGGGAACCCCAGATACGCAGTATTTT
CDR3aa: CASSWGTPDTQYF

v_gene: TRBV29-1
abundance: NA
j_gene: TRBJ2-7
d_gene: NA
CDR3nt: TGCAGCGTTTCGACGGTATCCTACGAGCAGTACTTC
CDR3aa: CSVSTVSYEQYF